The sequence of this T cell receptor beta chain was determined in a study of cytomegalovirus exposure and HLA in healthy donors. Note on this clone: The antigen is undetermined.

The PCR had 60 Vbeta and 13 Jbeta primers. The authors' processing: In a later analysis, the count reached some 73 million unique TCR beta chains, with approximately 10 million shared. Some clones are missing from TCRdb's copy, which holds only in-frame ones; the method was immunoSEQ multiplex PCR. That table furnishes V, J and clone size, whereas the DNA furnished D and trimming. Among 99,000 or so clones listed, around 82% were seen once. The study's findings and limits: It was shown in a later analysis that HLA-associated TCR beta chains were more clonally expanded than other, equally common chains.

Germline values: CDR1 LNHDA, CDR2 SQIVND (reference sequence). This CDR3 region has 13 residues. The V and J ends lost 10 bases and 0 bases, in that order; junction bases with no gene match: 4. This TCR was recovered from a woman in her 40s in good health and CMV-seronegative. Specimen: PBMCs. V and J are TRBV19 and TRBJ2-7, with 9 bases fitting TRBD2. Here the CDR3 reads CANLAGYSYEQYF. CDR3 sequence (DNA): TGTGCCAACCTAGCGGGGTACTCCTACGAGCAGTACTTC.